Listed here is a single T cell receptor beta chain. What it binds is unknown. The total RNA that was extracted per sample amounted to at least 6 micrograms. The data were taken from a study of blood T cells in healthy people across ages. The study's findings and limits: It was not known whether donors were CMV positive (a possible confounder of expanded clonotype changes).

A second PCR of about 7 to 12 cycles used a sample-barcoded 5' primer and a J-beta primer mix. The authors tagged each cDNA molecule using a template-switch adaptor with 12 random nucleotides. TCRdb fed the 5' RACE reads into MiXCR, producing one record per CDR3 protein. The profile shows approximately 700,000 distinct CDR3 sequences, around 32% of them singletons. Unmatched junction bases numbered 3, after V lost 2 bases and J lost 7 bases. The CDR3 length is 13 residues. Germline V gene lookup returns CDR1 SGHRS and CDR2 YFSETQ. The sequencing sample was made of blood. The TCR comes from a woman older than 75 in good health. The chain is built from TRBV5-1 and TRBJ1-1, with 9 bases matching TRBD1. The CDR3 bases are TGCGCCAGCAGCTTCGACAGGGGGATTGAAGCTTTCTTT. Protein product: CASSFDRGIEAFF.